This is a list of T cell receptor beta chains from one sample in a study of cytomegalovirus exposure and HLA in healthy donors. Using immunoSEQ multiplex PCR, the repertoire was profiled, and TCRdb retains in-frame clones only, with some absent. The repertoire includes some 170,000 clones, around nine tenths of them detected once, and roughly 6.6% sits in the top ten. The sample was PBMCs. The receptors shown here come from a man aged 30 to 45 in good health and CMV-seropositive. CDR3s include the opening cysteine and the closing phenylalanine or tryptophan. D genes are given only for firm matches. Size is stated for part of the rows, as once, few or many counts, or as a class when the clone is expanded.

NA	NA	TRBV15	TRBJ1-5	TGTGCCACCAGCAGAGCCCCGCGAGGCAGGGCCAGTCAGCCCCAGCATTTT	CATSRAPRGRASQPQHF
NA	NA	TRBV19	TRBJ2-5	TGTGCCAGTAGTATAGTCGCACAGACCCAAGAGACCCAGTACTTC	CASSIVAQTQETQYF
NA	NA	TRBV18	TRBJ2-3	TGTGCCAGCTCACCATCAGATACGCAGTATTTT	CASSPSDTQYF
NA	NA	TRBV4-1	TRBJ2-1	TGCGCCAGCAGCCAAGGCGGAAGCACCTACAATGAGCAGTTCTTC	CASSQGGSTYNEQFF
NA	many	TRBV4-2	TRBJ2-1	TGTGCCAGCAGCCAAGATCCCGCGGGGTCCTACAATGAGCAGTTCTTC	CASSQDPAGSYNEQFF
TRBD2	NA	TRBV10-3	TRBJ2-7	TGTGCCACGGGCGATGGCGGGAGTGTCTACGAGCAGTACTTC	CATGDGGSVYEQYF
TRBD1	NA	TRBV5-1	TRBJ2-7	TGCGCCAGCAGCTTGAGAACAGGGGGCGTCGAGCAGTACTTC	CASSLRTGGVEQYF
NA	NA	TRBV2	TRBJ2-1	TGTGCCTCCCTAGACAGGAGCTCCTACAATGAGCAGTTCTTC	CASLDRSSYNEQFF
NA	NA	TRBV27	TRBJ2-2	TGTGCCAGCAGCCCCCGGGACACCGGCCCACACACCGGGGAGCTGTTTTTT	CASSPRDTGPHTGELFF
NA	few	TRBV6-5	TRBJ2-1	TGTGCCAGCAGGACGCTGGTCGATACCTACAATGAGCAGTTCTTC	CASRTLVDTYNEQFF
TRBD1	NA	TRBV13	TRBJ1-4	TGTGCCAGCAGACAGACAGGGATATACGAAAAACTGTTTTTT	CASRQTGIYEKLFF
TRBD1	few	TRBV28	TRBJ1-1	TGTGCCAGCAGCCCTACCACCGGGACAGGGTGGGAAGCTTTCTTT	CASSPTTGTGWEAFF
NA	NA	TRBV6-1	TRBJ2-5	TGTGCCAGCAGTGCAACCGGGACTTCAGGGGTGGGAGAGACCCAGTACTTC	CASSATGTSGVGETQYF
NA	NA	TRBV4-1	TRBJ2-1	TGCGCCAGCAGCCAAGATAGCGGAATTCACAATGAGCAGTTCTTC	CASSQDSGIHNEQFF
NA	NA	TRBV7-2	TRBJ1-2	TGTGCCAGCAGCTTAGGAGTCAGGCTCTATGGCTACACCTTC	CASSLGVRLYGYTF
TRBD1	NA	TRBV18	TRBJ1-5	TGTGCCAGCTCACCGGGACAGCATCAGCCCCAGCATTTT	CASSPGQHQPQHF
TRBD1	NA	TRBV2	TRBJ2-1	TGTGCCAGCTGGACAGGGGGGTGGGATGAGCAGTTCTTC	CASWTGGWDEQFF
TRBD1	once	TRBV5-1	TRBJ1-2	TGCGCCAGCAGCCCAGGACAGGAGGCCGGCTATGGCTACACCTTC	CASSPGQEAGYGYTF
NA	NA	TRBV5-6	TRBJ1-1	TGTGCCAGCAGCTCCTTGCGGGACGCGAACACTGAAGCTTTCTTT	CASSSLRDANTEAFF
NA	NA	TRBV29-1	TRBJ2-2	TGCAGCGTTGAAGACTCAAGCGCCACCGGGGAGCTGTTTTTT	CSVEDSSATGELFF
TRBD1	few	TRBV29-1	TRBJ2-7	TGCAGCGTTGAAGATCAGGCAGGGGGCTCCTACGAGCAGTACTTC	CSVEDQAGGSYEQYF
NA	NA	TRBV10-2	TRBJ2-7	TGCGCCAGCAGCCGGGACACGAGGGGTTTCTACGAGCAGTACTTC	CASSRDTRGFYEQYF